This T cell receptor (beta chain) was documented in a study of blood T cell repertoires in COVID-19 (dated by TCRdb to the early 2020s). With respect to the entire study: Samples covering the acute and convalescent phases of COVID-19 were provided by collaborators in the United States, Italy and Spain. Where HLA class I and class II types were available, the types were taken from metadata supplied by the sample provider, not from assay-based typing. The sample metadata nearly always contained a de-identified subject ID, COVID-19 status, age in years and sex. The repertoires were released in a freely available public database meant as a resource for research on the immune response to SARS-CoV-2. Samples were obtained from the ongoing ImmuneRACE study (first 160 participants) and from 1,254 subjects provided by 6 global collaborators. The material from the prospective study consisted of cDNA or gDNA derived from T cells, B-cell-depleted T cells, or PBMCs. The dataset comprised deeply sampled blood TCRbeta repertoires from subjects exposed to, actively infected with, or recovered from COVID-19.

The V end gives up 0 bases and the J end 6 bases, leaving 5 bases in the junction not matched to a gene. The germline V gene gives CDR1 as SGHVS and CDR2 as FNYEAQ. From its cysteine to its phenylalanine, the CDR3 spans 16 amino acids. Only the CDR3 part of the read is kept: 48 bases, read in frame from the first base. Collaborating institutions collected whole blood in K2EDTA tubes following their own protocols. For TCRbeta analysis, collaborator samples were shipped as frozen whole blood, as isolated PBMCs, or as DNA extracted from either sample type. On this clone: Its binding antigen is unknown. Base qualities were left out, and no much larger clone turns up one base away.

The paper's findings and limits, for the study overall: How much clinical and demographic metadata was included differed by source and by participant, and the metadata was provided uncurated.

TCRbeta CDR3 regions were amplified from genomic DNA by means of the immunoSEQ Assay, a bias-controlled multiplex PCR. The study's processing was this. The number of nucleated cells in each sample was estimated by amplification of reference gene primers within the assay. To quantify the absolute abundance of each unique TCRbeta CDR3 rearrangement, sequence reads were collapsed and filtered. For each sample, productive Simpson clonality was calculated as the square root of Simpson's diversity index across productive rearrangements. TCRdb provides this immuneACCESS table in a form limited to in-frame rearrangements. Some clones are lacking; in checked studies, under half of them reflect an unresolved V gene, and why the rest are absent is not known. The DNA gave D and trimming, while V, J and clone size come from that table. The sample has 150,000 to 200,000 clones on record, roughly nine tenths of them singletons. The ten largest clonotypes hold 15% to 20% of the sample.

The source material was peripheral blood. This clonotype was sampled from a man between 60 and 75 years old with active or convalescent COVID-19. The rearranged chain carries TRBV7-6 and TRBJ1-1, and TRBD1 matches 12 of the central bases. CDR3 loop: CASSLALGTGGPEAFF. The DNA reads TGTGCCAGCAGCTTAGCCCTCGGGACAGGGGGCCCTGAAGCTTTCTTT. Where the CDR3 stops, the reference TRBV7-6 and TRBJ1-1 genes take over; the full variable domain is GAGVSQSPRYKVTKRGQDVALRCDPISGHVSLYWYRQALGQGPEFLTYFNYEAQQDKSGLPNDRFSAERPEGSISTLTIQRTEQRDSAMYRCASSLALGTGGPEAFFGQGTRLTVV.